This paragraph covers one T cell receptor (beta chain) sequence. How the authors handled the data: Counts of nucleated cells, estimated from reference gene primer amplification, were obtained. Data came from immunoSEQ multiplex PCR; TCRdb stores just in-frame clones and leaves some out. The V and J calls and the clone size are those of that table, but D and trimming were determined from the DNA. The data contain approximately 110,000 clones, roughly 72% of them singletons. Germline assignment: CDR1 SGHTA and CDR2 FQGTGA. With 2 bases clipped from V and 2 bases from J, the junction kept 4 bases outside the gene matches. This CDR3 has 16 residues. This specimen belongs to a study of blood T cell repertoires in COVID-19. Study-wide background: Samples came from the United States, Italy and Spain, spanning acute and convalescent COVID-19. In each case, the material was cDNA or gDNA derived from T cells, B-cell-depleted T cells, or PBMCs.

V is TRBV7-3 and J is TRBJ1-2; 11 positions agree with TRBD1. The TCR originated in a man older than 75 with COVID-19, enrolled during active disease. Sample: peripheral blood. The CDR3 loop reads CASSLAGTGGNYGYTF. The DNA of the CDR3 is TGTGCCAGCAGCTTAGCTGGGACAGGGGGAAACTATGGCTACACCTTC.